Below, one TCR beta chain is given with its context. What it binds is not known. This specimen comes from a study of T cell responses to AZD1222 COVID-19 vaccine. The CDR3 runs 15 residues. V lost 6 bases, J lost 7 bases, and 7 bases stayed unmatched. The germline V gene encodes CDR1 LNHDA and CDR2 SQIVND (reference sequence). Findings and caveats of the study: CD4 TCRs linked to vaccination spanned spike, dominating at 160-218 and 743-854.

Repertoires were generated with immunoSEQ multiplex PCR, while TCRdb's copy carries only in-frame clones and drops some. The sample includes 50,000 to 70,000 clones, 80% to 90% seen only once; the top ten take 6% to 7.5%. The sequencing used peripheral blood, collected 28 days after the second AZD1222 dose. The chain is built from TRBV19 and TRBJ1-6; 9 bases are a match to TRBD1. This TCR was sampled from an adult who received the AZD1222 COVID-19 vaccine. The CDR3 sequence: CASSSTGGRNSPLHF. The DNA of the CDR3 is TGTGCCAGTAGCTCGACAGGGGGTCGGAATTCACCCCTCCACTTT.